This T cell receptor beta chain was identified in a study of metastatic and nonmetastatic thyroid tumors. Across the study: The comparison covered peripheral blood and tumor or nodule tissue in malignant and benign thyroid patients. General study points: The reported finding was significantly higher TCR beta diversity in malignant thyroid tumors relative to benign nodules, in blood and tumor.

Thyroid surgery took place with no prior treatment in any patient. This CDR3 region has 15 residues. CDR1 and CDR2 from the germline V gene are MNHNS and SASEGT. Unmatched junction bases numbered 5, after V lost 8 bases and J lost 2 bases. In the source study's methods: A classifier of distant metastasis in papillary thyroid cancer was built from CDR3 differences (across clinicopathological groups). With MiXCR, TCRdb called clones anew from the PCR reads. The V and J calls and clone size are TCRdb's, not the authors'. The repertoire consists of 60,000 or so clones, with just over 4% occurring once and the leading ten covering approximately 20%. Turning to this clone: The antigen remains unidentified.

The sequence was obtained from a female donor with papillary thyroid cancer or a benign thyroid nodule (not recorded which). Some clones in this sample may be carry-over from other donors' samples. This sequence joins TRBV6-1 and TRBJ2-1, with 11 bases that match TRBD2. The specimen sequenced was blood. The CDR3, as DNA: TGTGCCAGCGGGTTGACTAGCGGGACCTACAATGAGCAGTTCTTC. Its protein is CASGLTSGTYNEQFF.